Sequencing of this T cell receptor (beta chain) was carried out in a study of T cell responses to AZD1222 COVID-19 vaccine (dated by TCRdb to about 2021). Study-wide context: AZD1222 recipients whose second dose came at about 4 weeks and those whose second dose came at about 12 weeks were combined into one group, since spike-specific TCR depth and breadth did not differ between the two schedules. A total of 230 to 250 trial participants underwent TCR sequencing, of whom about 200 had received two doses of AZD1222 and around 25 had received two doses of the MenACWY control vaccine. Trial participants were enrolled into age subgroups of 18-55, 56-69 and 70-plus years, which contained about 150, 27 and 61 TCR-sequenced participants, respectively.

The CDR3 regions of human TCRbeta chains were analyzed by immunosequencing. Regarding the original processing steps: Repertoire TCRs were checked for matches against a reference library of SARS-CoV-2-specific TCRs that had been generated using the MIRA antigen-specificity platform. Breadth was defined as the fraction of unique TCRs that were SARS-CoV-2-associated, and depth was defined as the fraction of total T cells that were SARS-CoV-2-associated. Using the MIRA data, every spike-specific TCR was mapped to the spike region that the TCR reacted to and assigned to either a CD4 or a CD8 class. Log10-transformed breadth and depth values were compared by one-way ANOVA with Sidak's multiple comparisons tests. TCRdb retrieved this table from immuneACCESS and kept in-frame rearrangements only. Not all clones are present; in checked studies, unresolved V genes account for under half, and no reason is known for the remainder. The V and J calls and the clone size are those of that table, but D and trimming were determined from the DNA. The sample has about 140,000 clones on record, about 92% of them singletons. The top ten constitute about 3% of the sample.

Reading the label with the study, this specimen's time point is: baseline before first vaccination. Samples from vaccinated people were obtained from the UK trials COV001 and COV002, which included a single-blind randomized controlled phase 2/3 trial of AZD1222 (ChAdOx1 nCoV-19) in healthy adults. Trial participant PBMC samples were collected at day 0 and day 28 after the second dose for TCRbeta chain sequencing. Of note for this clone: This receptor's antigen is unknown. No clone much larger than this one lies a single base away; base qualities are absent.

CDR1 and CDR2, per the germline V gene (reference sequence), are DFQATT and SNEGSKA. Trimming at the junction amounts to 2 bases on V and 4 bases on J, and the germline ends lie 6 bases apart. The CDR3 starts with the cysteine, ends with the phenylalanine, and has 11 residues. Kept here is only the CDR3 DNA, which spans 33 bases and is read in frame from base 1. Findings and caveats that apply to the study as a whole: Most participants were white British and females outnumbered males, and the authors suggested that clonal diversity may have been underestimated. The 56-69-year group was small, and its depth increase did not reach significance, likely because of low power. Nearly half of unique spike-specific TCRs reportedly recognized epitopes outside regions mutated in the B.1.351 and B.1.1.7 variants. A significant rise in spike-specific TCR breadth and depth was observed after two AZD1222 doses relative to day 0 and relative to MenACWY recipients. Because no day 14 peak-response samples were available, the repertoires could be characterized only after the peak T cell response. Only six or seven AZD1222 recipients were SARS-CoV-2 seropositive at baseline, limiting conclusions about previously exposed vaccinees. The vaccine-associated CD4 TCRs covered the entire spike protein, and the dominant responses fell in regions 160-218 and 743-854.

The chain uses TRBV20-1 and TRBJ2-7; confidence is insufficient to name the D gene. Sample: peripheral blood, taken on day 0 of AZD1222 vaccination. This TCR derives from an adult in good health. The CDR3 here reads CSARREYEQYF. The bases read TGCAGTGCTAGAAGAGAATACGAGCAGTACTTC.